The source of this T cell receptor beta chain is a study of T cells in Graves' hyperthyroidism and ophthalmopathy. The TCR beta CDR3 regions underwent amplification using RNA transcripts as the source. The primer set for the first-round RT-PCR of the TCR CDR3 was HTBI. TCRdb redid the calling of the multiplex PCR reads with MiXCR, one entry per CDR3 protein. The table lists about 400,000 distinct CDR3 sequences, roughly 14% of them singletons, with roughly 13% in the top ten. Looked up from germline, CDR1 is MDHEN and CDR2 is SYDVKM. There are 14 residues in the CDR3. Trimming shortened V by 5 bases and J by 7 bases, and 12 bases separated the two germline ends. This clonotype was seen many times.

The TCR was taken from a woman between 18 and 29 years old with Graves' hyperthyroidism. The material sequenced was blood. V and J are TRBV28 and TRBJ1-6; D is unclear. The CDR3 sequence: CASSGRGGNSPLHF. The DNA for the CDR3 is TGTGCCAGCAGTGGCCGAGGCGGCAATTCACCCCTCCACTTT.